The entry below gives a single TCR beta chain sequence along with its context. Only in-frame clones appear in the TCRdb table, and some are missing; sequencing was by immunoSEQ multiplex PCR. Of approximately 94,000 clones in the sample, more than 75% are singletons; the top ten hold more than 10%. The sample comes from a study of blood T cell repertoires in COVID-19. After removal of 6 bases from V and 0 bases from J, the junction contained 8 bases not matched to a gene. The germline V gene encodes CDR1 ENHRY and CDR2 SYGVKD. CDR3 length: 16 amino acids. The clonotype originates from a human donor in a cohort sampled during active COVID-19. The sample consisted of peripheral blood. The rearrangement links TRBV10-3 to TRBJ2-7, with 10 bases lining up with TRBD2. For the CDR3, the DNA is TGTGCCATCAGCCCCGGGACTAGCGAAAGCTCCTACGAGCAGTACTTC. Translation gives CAISPGTSESSYEQYF.